These 22 T cell receptor beta chains originate from one sample sequenced in a study of cytomegalovirus exposure and HLA in healthy donors. The PCR contained 60 Vbeta and 13 Jbeta primers. Measured with immunoSEQ multiplex PCR; TCRdb has only the in-frame clones, and not every one. The sample gives over 150,000 clones, almost 85% of which show up once; roughly 5% is in the top ten. Input material: PBMCs. These receptors were taken from a girl aged 10-17 years in good health and CMV-seropositive.

This clone was seen many times. The CDR3 is CASSDSTSTDTQYF. DNA of the CDR3: TGTGCCAGCAGTGACTCAACTAGCACAGATACGCAGTATTTT. The rearrangement links TRBV6-4 to TRBJ2-3, with D unresolved. The CDR3 consists of 14 residues. The V gene lost 0 bases and the J gene lost 0 bases, with 4 bases spanning the gap. The V gene's germline CDR1 is MRHNA and CDR2 SNTAGT.

The chain recombines TRBV10-1 with TRBJ1-4, with TRBD1 matching 9 bases. Germline-derived CDR1 and CDR2 are WNHNN and SYGVQD (reference sequence). This CDR3 comprises 15 residues. The V gene end was trimmed by 2 bases and the J gene end by 8 bases; junction bases not matched to a gene: 6. This CDR3 is CASSEQGQGQEKLFF. The CDR3 DNA sequence: TGCGCCAGCAGTGAGCAGGGACAGGGCCAGGAAAAACTGTTTTTT.

The V gene is TRBV5-1, the J gene TRBJ1-6; 8 bases are a match to TRBD1. V shed 4 bases, J shed 9 bases, and the junction held 9 bases outside the gene matches. This CDR3 spans 15 amino acids. Germline V gene sequence: CDR1 SGHRS, CDR2 YFSETQ. CDR3 sequence reads: CASSASTGVGSPLHF. The DNA for the CDR3 is TGCGCCAGCAGCGCCTCGACAGGGGTGGGTTCACCCCTCCACTTT.

The chain uses TRBV9 and TRBJ1-2; possible D gene TRBD1, 5 bases. The CDR3 length is 16 residues. Germline V lookup: CDR1 SGDLS, CDR2 YYNGEE. V was cut by 4 bases and J by 3 bases, with 19 bases left in between. CDR3 loop: CASSHIVREEDYGYTF. CDR3 DNA: TGTGCCAGCAGCCATATCGTCAGGGAGGAGGACTATGGCTACACCTTC.

A few counts support this clone. The chain joins TRBV6-1 to TRBJ2-7; D perhaps matches TRBD1 (7 bases). CDR3 length equals 14 residues. The V end was cut by 6 bases, the J end by 3 bases, with 15 bases between. Looked up from germline, CDR1 is MNHNS and CDR2 is SASEGT. CDR3 in amino acids: CASREPGDSYEQYF. CDR3 sequence (DNA): TGTGCCAGCAGAGAGCCGGGGGACAGCTACGAGCAGTACTTC.

The V gene is TRBV7-9, the J gene TRBJ1-6; D possibly corresponds to TRBD1 (5 bases). Germline CDR1 reads SEHNR; CDR2 reads FQNEAQ (reference sequence). V was shortened by 2 bases and J by 7 bases, with 15 bases between the two germline ends. The CDR3 is 16 residues long. The CDR3 loop is CASSLHGTGPNSPLHF. CDR3 nucleotides: TGTGCCAGCAGCTTACACGGAACAGGTCCGAATTCACCCCTCCACTTT.

The chain joins TRBV6-1 to TRBJ1-5; 9 nucleotides align to TRBD1. Trimming removed 2 bases from V and 6 bases from J; junction bases left unmatched: 2. CDR1 MNHNS and CDR2 SASEGT come from the germline V gene. CDR3 size: 14 residues. CDR3 amino acids: CASSETGGGQPQHF. DNA of the CDR3: TGTGCCAGCAGTGAAACAGGGGGCGGTCAGCCCCAGCATTTT.

The chain uses TRBV5-6 and TRBJ2-6, with D possibly being TRBD1 (5 bases). Per the germline V gene, CDR1 is SGHDT and CDR2 is YYEEEE. This CDR3 comprises 16 residues. V dropped 4 bases and J dropped 0 bases, with 11 bases sitting between them. The CDR3 loop is CASSTGHLSGANVLTF. The CDR3 nucleotides are TGTGCCAGCAGCACCGGACACCTCTCTGGGGCCAACGTCCTGACTTTC. Full variable domain (remainder filled in from reference TRBV5-6 and TRBJ2-6): DAGVTQSPTHLIKTRGQQVTLRCSPKSGHDTVSWYQQALGQGPQFIFQYYEEEERQRGNFPDRFSGHQFPNYSSELNVNALLLGDSALYLCASSTGHLSGANVLTFGAGSRLTVL.

The chain links TRBV13 to TRBJ1-6; 10 bases align to TRBD1. V was clipped by 5 bases and J by 0 bases; unmatched bases: 4. The CDR3 totals 17 residues. From germline, CDR1 is PRHDT and CDR2 FYEKMQ (reference sequence). CDR3 residues: CASSTRTGGSYNSPLHF. The DNA for the CDR3 is TGTGCCAGCAGCACCCGGACAGGGGGCTCCTATAATTCACCCCTCCACTTT.

V and J are TRBV5-6 and TRBJ2-1, with 12 bases identical to TRBD2. Germline CDR1 reads SGHDT; CDR2 reads YYEEEE. CDR3 length: 15 residues. Trimming at V came to 0 bases and at J to 11 bases, leaving 6 bases not matched to a gene. The CDR3 bases are TGTGCCAGCAGCTTGGGGGCTAGCGGGGGGGCTCAGCAGTTCTTC. It translates to CASSLGASGGAQQFF.

V gene TRBV6-4 combines with J gene TRBJ2-1; 8 bases align to TRBD1. V was pared by 6 bases and J by 5 bases, with 6 bases of the junction left unmatched. From germline, CDR1 is MRHNA and CDR2 SNTAGT. The CDR3 length is 14 residues. The CDR3 DNA reads TGTGCCAGCAGCGCCGGGACAGGCCACAATGAGCAGTTCTTC. Its translation: CASSAGTGHNEQFF.

This rearrangement joins TRBV5-1 to TRBJ1-2; 7 bases are a match to TRBD1. With 3 bases clipped from V and 2 bases from J, the junction kept 13 bases outside the gene matches. Germline lookup yields CDR1 SGHRS and CDR2 YFSETQ. This CDR3 has 17 amino acids. CDR3 bases: TGCGCCAGCAGCTACACACCTACAGGGGCCTCCAACTATGGCTACACCTTC. Amino acids: CASSYTPTGASNYGYTF.

The chain uses TRBV19 and TRBJ2-2, with TRBD2 as a possible D gene (5 bases). The germline V and J ends were trimmed by 5 bases and 5 bases, with 15 bases remaining between them. This CDR3 is 15 amino acids long. Germline CDR1 LNHDA, CDR2 SQIVND (reference sequence). The CDR3 coding sequence is TGTGCCAGTAGTGGGCAGGAGGTCAGTACCGGGGAGCTGTTTTTT. It is translated as CASSGQEVSTGELFF.

This chain connects TRBV6-1 to TRBJ2-1; 12 bases are shared with TRBD2. V lost 1 base to trimming and J lost 4 bases; unmatched junction nucleotides: 8. Germline CDR1 MNHNS, CDR2 SASEGT. The CDR3 is 18 amino acids. The CDR3 is CASSEDPLAGGPYNEQFF. DNA for the CDR3: TGTGCCAGCAGTGAAGATCCCCTAGCGGGGGGGCCATACAATGAGCAGTTCTTC.

The rearrangement uses TRBV5-6 and TRBJ1-2; D possibly corresponds to TRBD1 (5 bases). The V and J ends lost 0 bases and 8 bases respectively, with 11 bases between them. CDR1 and CDR2 (germline): SGHDT, YYEEEE. The CDR3 runs to 13 residues. The chain's CDR3 is CASSLGQPRGYTF. The CDR3 DNA is TGTGCCAGCAGCTTGGGACAGCCTCGGGGCTACACCTTC.

The rearrangement links TRBV25-1 to TRBJ2-5; TRBD1 might be the D (5 bases). V was clipped by 3 bases and J by 7 bases, with 15 bases between them. Per germline, CDR1 MGHDK and CDR2 SYGVNS. The CDR3 length is 14 residues. CDR3 region: CASSEGQGLGTQYF. For the CDR3, the DNA is TGTGCCAGCAGTGAGGGGCAGGGTTTGGGGACCCAGTACTTC.

This chain uses TRBV2 with TRBJ1-1; 7 bases line up with TRBD1. The CDR3 has 15 residues. V shed 7 bases, J shed 1 base, and the junction held 9 bases outside the gene matches. CDR1 is SNHLY, CDR2 FYNNEI, per germline. The CDR3 coding sequence is TGTGCCAGCATCATGACAGGGTACACGAACACTGAAGCTTTCTTT. This codes for CASIMTGYTNTEAFF.

Points on this clone: One junction end disagrees with the germline gene, perhaps due to a read error. The rearrangement links TRBV6-4 to TRBJ1-1, with D possibly TRBD1 on 5 matching bases. From germline, CDR1 is MRHNA and CDR2 SNTAGT. The CDR3 is 11 residues long. The CDR3 loop is CASSDPVKGVF. Here the CDR3 DNA reads TGTGCCAGCAGTGACCCCGTAAAAGGGGTCTTT.

The rearrangement links TRBV7-9 to TRBJ2-2; 7 nucleotides match TRBD2. There are 17 residues in the CDR3. J lost 4 bases, V lost 5 bases, and 13 bases had no gene match. Germline values: CDR1 SEHNR, CDR2 FQNEAQ (reference sequence). The CDR3 loop is CASSRPSAGRGTGELFF. DNA of the CDR3: TGTGCCAGCAGCCGACCGTCAGCGGGGCGGGGCACCGGGGAGCTGTTTTTT.

The CDR3 region is CASSDRGLAGDEQFF. CDR3 bases: TGTGCCAGCAGTGATCGGGGACTAGCGGGGGATGAGCAGTTCTTC. V gene TRBV2 combines with J gene TRBJ2-1; TRBD2 matches at 14 bases. The CDR3 has 15 residues. Per the germline V gene, CDR1 is SNHLY and CDR2 is FYNNEI. V trimming: 3 bases; J trimming: 8 bases; junction bases outside the gene matches: 3.

This CDR3 is CASSTWLAVQDEGKNIQYF. The CDR3 DNA follows: TGTGCCAGCAGCACTTGGCTAGCGGTTCAGGACGAGGGCAAAAACATTCAGTACTTC. The chain carries TRBV7-8 and TRBJ2-4; 7 bases are a match to TRBD2. V lost 5 bases and J lost 3; bases outside the gene matches: 19. Looked up from germline, CDR1 is SGHVS and CDR2 is FQNEAQ. The length of the CDR3 is 19 residues.

In this sample, this clone turned up once. The chain joins TRBV6-6 to TRBJ2-5; 8 bases fit TRBD1. J was trimmed by 4 bases and V by 5 bases; bases with no gene match: 9. The length of the CDR3 is 15 residues. Germline V gives CDR1 MNHNY, CDR2 SVGAGI (reference sequence). The CDR3 nucleotides are TGTGCCAGCAGTCTATGGGACAGGAGAACAGAGACCCAGTACTTC. Its translation: CASSLWDRRTETQYF.